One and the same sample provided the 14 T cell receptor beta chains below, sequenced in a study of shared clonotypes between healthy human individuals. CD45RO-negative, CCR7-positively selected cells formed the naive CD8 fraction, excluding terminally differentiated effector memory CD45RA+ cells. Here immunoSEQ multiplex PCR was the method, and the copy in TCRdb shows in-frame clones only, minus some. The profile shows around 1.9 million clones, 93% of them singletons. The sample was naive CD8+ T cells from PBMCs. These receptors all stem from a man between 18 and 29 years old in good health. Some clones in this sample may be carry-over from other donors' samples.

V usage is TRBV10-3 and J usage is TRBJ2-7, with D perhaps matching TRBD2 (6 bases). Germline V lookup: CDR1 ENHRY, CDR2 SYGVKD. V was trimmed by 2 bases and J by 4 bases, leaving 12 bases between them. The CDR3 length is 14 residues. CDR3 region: CAISEPGGRYEQYF. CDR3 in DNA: TGTGCCATCAGTGAGCCCGGGGGACGATACGAGCAGTACTTC.

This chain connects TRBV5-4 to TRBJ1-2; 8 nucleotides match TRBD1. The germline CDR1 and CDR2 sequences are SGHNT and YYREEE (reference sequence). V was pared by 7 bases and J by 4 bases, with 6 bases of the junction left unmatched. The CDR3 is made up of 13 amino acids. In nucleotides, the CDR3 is TGTGCCAGCCGCGGACAGGGTTTCTATGGCTACACCTTC. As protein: CASRGQGFYGYTF.

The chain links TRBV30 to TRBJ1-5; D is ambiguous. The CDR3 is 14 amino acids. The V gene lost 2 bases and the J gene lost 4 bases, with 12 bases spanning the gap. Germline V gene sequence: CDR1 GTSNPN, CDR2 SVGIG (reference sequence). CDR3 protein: CAWSFRVGNQPQHF. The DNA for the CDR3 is TGTGCCTGGAGTTTTAGGGTAGGGAATCAGCCCCAGCATTTT.

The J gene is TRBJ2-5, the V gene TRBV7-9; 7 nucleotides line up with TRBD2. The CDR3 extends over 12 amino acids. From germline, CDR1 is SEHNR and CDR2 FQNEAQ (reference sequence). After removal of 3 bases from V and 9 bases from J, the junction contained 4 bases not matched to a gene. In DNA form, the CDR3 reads TGTGCCAGCAGCTTTCCTGGGGGGGCCCAGTACTTC. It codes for CASSFPGGAQYF.

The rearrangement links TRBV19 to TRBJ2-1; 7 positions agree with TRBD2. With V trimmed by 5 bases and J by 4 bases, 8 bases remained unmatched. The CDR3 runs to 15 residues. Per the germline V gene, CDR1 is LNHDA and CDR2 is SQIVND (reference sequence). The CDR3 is CASSPAREEYNEQFF. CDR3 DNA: TGTGCCAGTAGTCCCGCCCGGGAGGAATACAATGAGCAGTTCTTC.

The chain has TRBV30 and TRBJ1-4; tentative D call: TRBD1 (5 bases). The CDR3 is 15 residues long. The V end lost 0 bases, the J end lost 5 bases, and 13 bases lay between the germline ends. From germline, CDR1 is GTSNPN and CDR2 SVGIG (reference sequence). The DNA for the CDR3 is TGTGCCTGGAGTGTATCCGGGGACCCAAATGAAAAACTGTTTTTT. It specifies CAWSVSGDPNEKLFF. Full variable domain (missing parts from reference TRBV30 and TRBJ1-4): SQTIHQWPATLVQPVGSPLSLECTVEGTSNPNLYWYRQAAGRGLQLLFYSVGIGQISSEVPQNLSASRPQDRQFILSSKKLLLSDSGFYLCAWSVSGDPNEKLFFGSGTQLSVL.

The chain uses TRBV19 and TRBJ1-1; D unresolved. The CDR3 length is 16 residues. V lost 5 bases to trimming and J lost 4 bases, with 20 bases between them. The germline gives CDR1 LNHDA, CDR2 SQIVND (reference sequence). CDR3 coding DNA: TGTGCCAGTAGTTCACGCGTGGGCCCTATCGTCACTGAAGCTTTCTTT. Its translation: CASSSRVGPIVTEAFF.

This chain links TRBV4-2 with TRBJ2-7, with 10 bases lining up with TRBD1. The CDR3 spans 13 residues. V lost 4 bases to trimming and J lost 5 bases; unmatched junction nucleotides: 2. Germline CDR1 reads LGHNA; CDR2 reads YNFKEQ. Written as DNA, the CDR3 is TGTGCCAGCAGCCGGGACAGGGGCCACGAGCAGTACTTC. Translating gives CASSRDRGHEQYF.

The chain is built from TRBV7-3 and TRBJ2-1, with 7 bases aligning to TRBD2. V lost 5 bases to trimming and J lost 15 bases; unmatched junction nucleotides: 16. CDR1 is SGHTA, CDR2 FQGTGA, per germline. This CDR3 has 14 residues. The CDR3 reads CASSANPGGPLVFF. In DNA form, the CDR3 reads TGTGCCAGCAGCGCTAACCCGGGAGGCCCCCTTGTGTTCTTC. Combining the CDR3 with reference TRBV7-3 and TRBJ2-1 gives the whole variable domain GAGVSQTPSNKVTEKGKYVELRCDPISGHTALYWYRQSLGQGPEFLIYFQGTGAADDSGLPNDRFFAVRPEGSVSTLKIQRTERGDSAVYLCASSANPGGPLVFFGPGTRLTVL.

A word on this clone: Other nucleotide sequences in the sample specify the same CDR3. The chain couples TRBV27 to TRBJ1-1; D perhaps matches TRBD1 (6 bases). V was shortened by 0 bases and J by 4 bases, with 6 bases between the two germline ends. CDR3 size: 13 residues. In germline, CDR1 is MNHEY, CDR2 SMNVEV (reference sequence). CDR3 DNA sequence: TGTGCCAGCAGTTTATCGGGGGCCACTGAAGCTTTCTTT. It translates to CASSLSGATEAFF.

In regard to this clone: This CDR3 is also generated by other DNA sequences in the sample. CDR3 nucleotide sequence: TGTGCCAGCTCTGTGCGAGGCTACGAGCAGTACTTC. It codes for CASSVRGYEQYF. The J gene is TRBJ2-7, the V gene TRBV7-9; D is undetermined. Between the trimmed V and J ends, which lost 8 bases and 3 bases, there was a span of 11 bases. Per germline, CDR1 SEHNR and CDR2 FQNEAQ (reference sequence). CDR3 length: 12 residues.

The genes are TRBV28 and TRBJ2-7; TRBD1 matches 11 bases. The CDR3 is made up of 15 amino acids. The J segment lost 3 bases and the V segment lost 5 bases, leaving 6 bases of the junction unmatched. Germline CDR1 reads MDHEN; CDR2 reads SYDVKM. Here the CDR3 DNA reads TGTGCCAGCAGTACCCGGGACAGGGGGGTCTACGAGCAGTACTTC. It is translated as CASSTRDRGVYEQYF.

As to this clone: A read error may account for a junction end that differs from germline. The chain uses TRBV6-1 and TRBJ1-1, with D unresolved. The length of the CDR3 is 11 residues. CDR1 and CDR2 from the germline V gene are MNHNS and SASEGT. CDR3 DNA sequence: TGTGCCAGCAGGGAAGGGCCTGAAGCTTTCTTT. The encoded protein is CASREGPEAFF.

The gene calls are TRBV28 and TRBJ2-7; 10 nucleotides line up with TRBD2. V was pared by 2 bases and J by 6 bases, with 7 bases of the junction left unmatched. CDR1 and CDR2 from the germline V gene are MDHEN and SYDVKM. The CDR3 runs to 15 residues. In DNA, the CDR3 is TGTGCCAGCAGTTTAATCCTAGCGGGAGACGTCGAGCAGTACTTC. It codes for CASSLILAGDVEQYF.